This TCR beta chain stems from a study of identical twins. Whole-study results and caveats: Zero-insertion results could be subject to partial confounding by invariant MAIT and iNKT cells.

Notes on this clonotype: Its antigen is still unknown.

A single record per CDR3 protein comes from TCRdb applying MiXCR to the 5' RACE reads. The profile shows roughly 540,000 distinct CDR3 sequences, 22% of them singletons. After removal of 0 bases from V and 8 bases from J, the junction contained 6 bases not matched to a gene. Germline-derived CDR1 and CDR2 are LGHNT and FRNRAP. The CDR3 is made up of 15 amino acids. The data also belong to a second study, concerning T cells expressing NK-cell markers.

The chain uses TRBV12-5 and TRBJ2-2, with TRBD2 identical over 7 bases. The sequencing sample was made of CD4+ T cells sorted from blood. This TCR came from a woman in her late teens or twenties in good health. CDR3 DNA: TGTGCTAGTGGTTTGGTATCCGGGACTATAGGGGAGCTGTTTTTT. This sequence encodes CASGLVSGTIGELFF.